This entry lists 21 T cell receptor beta chains sequenced from one sample in a study of blood T cell repertoires in COVID-19. Assay: immunoSEQ multiplex PCR; the TCRdb copy retains only in-frame clones and omits some. Of about 23,000 clones listed, roughly 90% are singletons. Sequenced input: peripheral blood. The receptors shown here come from a woman of 80 years or more with active COVID-19.

The V and J genes are TRBV6-5 and TRBJ1-3; 8 positions agree with TRBD1. The CDR3 is 15 residues long. The V and J ends lost 6 bases and 0 bases, in that order; junction bases with no gene match: 4. Germline CDR1 and CDR2: MNHEY and SVGAGI. Here the CDR3 reads CASSDGQGSGNTIYF. In DNA form, the CDR3 reads TGTGCCAGCAGCGACGGACAGGGCTCTGGAAACACCATATATTTT.

Points on this clone: Other nucleotide sequences in the sample specify the same CDR3. The chain couples TRBV20-1 to TRBJ2-7; D unclear. The CDR3 contains 11 residues. Trimming shortened V by 2 bases and J by 5 bases, and 7 bases separated the two germline ends. CDR1 is DFQATT and CDR2 is SNEGSKA in the germline V gene (reference sequence). The CDR3 loop is CSARSGHEQYF. CDR3 in DNA: TGCAGTGCTAGATCTGGCCACGAGCAGTACTTC.

The chain has TRBV7-6 and TRBJ2-3; D remains ambiguous. This CDR3 contains 13 residues. V lost 2 bases, J lost 5 bases, and 8 bases lay in between. Looked up from germline, CDR1 is SGHVS and CDR2 is FNYEAQ. CDR3 DNA: TGTGCCAGCAGCTTATTGGTCGGAGATACGCAGTATTTT. Translated: CASSLLVGDTQYF.

J is TRBJ2-7 and V is TRBV29-1; TRBD2 matches 11 bases. Germline lookup yields CDR1 SQVTM and CDR2 ANQGSEA. The CDR3 has 16 residues. Losses at the gene ends were 3 bases for V and 7 bases for J; bases not matched to a gene: 14. The CDR3 protein is CSVEGGPSGGQKEQYF. The CDR3 DNA reads as TGCAGCGTTGAGGGAGGGCCTAGCGGGGGGCAGAAAGAGCAGTACTTC.

The chain links TRBV24-1 to TRBJ2-5; 15 nucleotides match TRBD2. Germline CDR1 and CDR2: KGHDR and SFDVKD. This CDR3 is built from 17 residues. J was trimmed by 1 base and V by 9 bases; bases with no gene match: 8. CDR3 sequence reads: CATPRTSGGVIQETQYF. The CDR3 DNA sequence: TGTGCCACCCCGAGGACTAGCGGGGGGGTAATCCAAGAGACCCAGTACTTC.

The chain couples TRBV27 to TRBJ2-1, with 12 bases lining up with TRBD2. CDR1 and CDR2 from the germline V gene are MNHEY and SMNVEV (reference sequence). The V segment lost 6 bases and the J segment 13 bases; nucleotides outside the gene matches: 7. This CDR3 spans 13 amino acids. The DNA for the CDR3 is TGTGCCAGCAGCGGTACTAGCGGGGGGCCTCAGTTCTTC. Its translation is CASSGTSGGPQFF.

The V and J genes are TRBV2 and TRBJ1-2, with 7 bases that match TRBD1. V lost 4 bases and J lost 3; bases outside the gene matches: 5. The CDR3 is 14 residues long. Germline V gene data show CDR1 as SNHLY and CDR2 as FYNNEI. The CDR3 is CASSAGTADYGYTF. The DNA of the CDR3 is TGTGCCAGCAGTGCTGGGACAGCCGACTATGGCTACACCTTC.

The chain combines TRBV7-3 with TRBJ2-2; D is ambiguous. Germline V gives CDR1 SGHTA, CDR2 FQGTGA. The CDR3 totals 11 residues. Deletions cut 8 bases from V and 6 bases from J, with 7 bases between. The chain's CDR3 is CASGQAGELFF. The CDR3 coding sequence is TGTGCCAGCGGCCAGGCCGGGGAGCTGTTTTTT. Full variable domain (missing parts from reference TRBV7-3 and TRBJ2-2): GAGVSQTPSNKVTEKGKYVELRCDPISGHTALYWYRQSLGQGPEFLIYFQGTGAADDSGLPNDRFFAVRPEGSVSTLKIQRTERGDSAVYLCASGQAGELFFGEGSRLTVL.

The J gene is TRBJ1-1, the V gene TRBV6-2 or TRBV6-3; 10 nucleotides match TRBD1. Germline loops: CDR1 MNHEY, CDR2 SVGEGT. The CDR3 length is 15 residues. V trimming: 5 bases; J trimming: 3 bases; junction bases outside the gene matches: 6. The CDR3 region has the DNA TGTGCCAGCAGTCCCTGGGACAGGGGTTACACTGAAGCTTTCTTT. Protein product: CASSPWDRGYTEAFF.

This chain connects TRBV6-2 or TRBV6-3 to TRBJ1-1; 7 bases align to TRBD1. Germline values: CDR1 MNHEY, CDR2 SVGEGT. V gave up 5 bases and J gave up 1 base; unmatched junction bases: 4. The CDR3 covers 14 residues. The CDR3 coding sequence is TGTGCCAGCAGTCGACAGGGAGGGAACACTGAAGCTTTCTTT. Protein sequence: CASSRQGGNTEAFF.

The chain uses TRBV19 and TRBJ2-7, with 8 bases fitting TRBD1. V lost 4 bases to trimming and J lost 5 bases; unmatched junction nucleotides: 4. The length of the CDR3 is 13 residues. Germline assignment: CDR1 LNHDA and CDR2 SQIVND (reference sequence). The CDR3 here is CASSKNRGDEQYF. DNA for the CDR3: TGTGCCAGTAGTAAGAACAGGGGGGACGAGCAGTACTTC.

The chain recombines TRBV19 with TRBJ1-4; D uncertain. V lost 5 bases and J lost 7, with 14 bases in between. The CDR3 extends over 14 amino acids. CDR1 and CDR2 from the germline V gene are LNHDA and SQIVND (reference sequence). CDR3 DNA sequence: TGTGCCAGTAGTCCTCGAGGTGGTGTTGAAAAACTGTTTTTT. Its protein product is CASSPRGGVEKLFF.

The CDR3 coding sequence is TGTGCCAGTAGTATCGGGGTGGGGAGCAATCAGCCCCAGCATTTT. Its protein product is CASSIGVGSNQPQHF. This chain joins TRBV19 and TRBJ1-5; D ambiguous. This CDR3 is built from 15 residues. Germline CDR1 reads LNHDA; CDR2 reads SQIVND (reference sequence). V lost 3 bases and J 1 base, leaving 10 bases between the germline ends.

The chain recombines TRBV5-1 with TRBJ2-3; D perhaps matches TRBD2 (6 bases). Germline-derived CDR1 and CDR2 are SGHRS and YFSETQ. The CDR3 length is 15 residues. Trimming removed 4 bases at V and 4 bases at J, with 16 bases between. The DNA for the CDR3 is TGCGCCAGCAGCCCCGGGACTCTGGGGCCAGATACGCAGTATTTT. Its protein product is CASSPGTLGPDTQYF.

The chain is built from TRBV7-2 and TRBJ2-7; weak D call: TRBD1 (5 bases). V gave up 1 base and J gave up 7 bases, with 17 bases separating them. This CDR3 region has 15 residues. Looked up from germline, CDR1 is SGHTA and CDR2 is FQGNSA. CDR3: CASSLEGNSVREQYF. CDR3 DNA: TGTGCCAGCAGCTTAGAGGGGAATTCAGTTAGGGAGCAGTACTTC.

V is TRBV5-4 and J is TRBJ2-1; D uncertain. The ends were cut back, 4 bases at V and 0 bases at J, with 11 bases in the middle. The CDR3 is 15 amino acids. The germline V gene has CDR1 SGHNT and CDR2 YYREEE (reference sequence). The CDR3 DNA reads as TGTGCCAGCAGCCCCCCATATAGCTCCTACAATGAGCAGTTCTTC. Its translation: CASSPPYSSYNEQFF.

V gene TRBV5-4 combines with J gene TRBJ2-7; 7 nucleotides match TRBD2. Per the germline V gene, CDR1 is SGHNT and CDR2 is YYREEE (reference sequence). With 0 bases clipped from V and 3 bases from J, the junction kept 0 bases outside the gene matches. CDR3 length: 13 residues. The CDR3 is CASSLGGGYEQYF. The CDR3 DNA reads as TGTGCCAGCAGCTTGGGGGGGGGCTACGAGCAGTACTTC.

The chain links TRBV6-1 to TRBJ2-3; 7 nucleotides agree with TRBD1. Germline V gene data show CDR1 as MNHNS and CDR2 as SASEGT. CDR3 length: 16 residues. V dropped 1 base and J dropped 4; count of bases not matched to a gene: 8. Written as DNA, the CDR3 is TGTGCCAGCAGTGAAGAACAGGGGTTCCCAGCAGATACGCAGTATTTT. Protein sequence: CASSEEQGFPADTQYF.

This clone was recorded only once. The V and J genes are TRBV21-1 and TRBJ2-7; the D segment call TRBD1 is taken from the table without a DNA check. TRBV21-1 is termed a pseudogene. This CDR3 spans 15 amino acids. The CDR3 sequence: CASSEGQGAFYEQYF. In nucleotides, the CDR3 is TGTGCCAGCAGCGAGGGACAGGGGGCCTTCTACGAGCAGTACTTC.

The chain has TRBV5-1 and TRBJ2-5; D is perhaps TRBD2 (5 bases). CDR1 is SGHRS, CDR2 YFSETQ, per germline. V lost 4 bases to trimming and J lost 5 bases, with 9 bases between them. The CDR3 has 12 amino acids. As DNA, the CDR3 is TGCGCCAGCAGCCTGGACTGGGAGACCCAGTACTTC. This sequence encodes CASSLDWETQYF.

The V call is TRBV7-9, the J call TRBJ2-5, with 11 bases aligning to TRBD2. The CDR3 covers 18 residues. Germline CDR1 and CDR2: SEHNR and FQNEAQ (reference sequence). J lost 5 bases, V lost 2 bases, and 13 bases had no gene match. This CDR3 is CASSLLPSGGPGLETQYF. The CDR3 DNA reads as TGTGCCAGCAGCTTATTACCTAGCGGGGGGCCAGGGTTGGAGACCCAGTACTTC. Using reference TRBV7-9 and TRBJ2-5 for the parts outside the CDR3, the full variable domain is DTGVSQNPRHKITKRGQNVTFRCDPISEHNRLYWYRQTLGQGPEFLTYFQNEAQLEKSRLLSDRFSAERPKGSFSTLEIQRTEQGDSAMYLCASSLLPSGGPGLETQYFGPGTRLLVL.